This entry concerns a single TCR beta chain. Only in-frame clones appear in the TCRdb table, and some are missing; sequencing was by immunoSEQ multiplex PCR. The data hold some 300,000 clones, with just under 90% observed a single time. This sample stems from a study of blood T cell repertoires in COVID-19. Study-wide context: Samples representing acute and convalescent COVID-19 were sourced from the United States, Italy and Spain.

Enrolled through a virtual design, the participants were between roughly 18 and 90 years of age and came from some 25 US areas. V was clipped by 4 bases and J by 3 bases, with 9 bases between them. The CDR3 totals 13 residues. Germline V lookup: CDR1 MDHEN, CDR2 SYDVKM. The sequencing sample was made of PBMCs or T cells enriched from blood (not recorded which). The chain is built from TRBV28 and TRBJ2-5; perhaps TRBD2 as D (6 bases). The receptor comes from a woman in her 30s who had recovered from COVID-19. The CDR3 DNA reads TGTGCCAGCAGTTCGGGAGTTAAAGAGACCCAGTACTTC. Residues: CASSSGVKETQYF.